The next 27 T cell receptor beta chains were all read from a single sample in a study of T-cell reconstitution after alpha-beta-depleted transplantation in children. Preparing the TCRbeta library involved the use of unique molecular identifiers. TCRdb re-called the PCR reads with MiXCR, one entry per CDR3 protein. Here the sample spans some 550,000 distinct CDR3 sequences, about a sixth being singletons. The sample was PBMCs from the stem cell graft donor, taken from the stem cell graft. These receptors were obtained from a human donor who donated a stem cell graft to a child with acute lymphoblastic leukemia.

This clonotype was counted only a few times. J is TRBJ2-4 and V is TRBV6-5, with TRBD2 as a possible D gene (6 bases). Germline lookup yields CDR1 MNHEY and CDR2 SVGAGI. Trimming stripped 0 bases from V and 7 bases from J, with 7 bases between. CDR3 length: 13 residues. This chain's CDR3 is CASSYSRGNIQYF. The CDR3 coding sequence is TGTGCCAGCAGTTACTCGCGGGGTAACATTCAGTACTTC.

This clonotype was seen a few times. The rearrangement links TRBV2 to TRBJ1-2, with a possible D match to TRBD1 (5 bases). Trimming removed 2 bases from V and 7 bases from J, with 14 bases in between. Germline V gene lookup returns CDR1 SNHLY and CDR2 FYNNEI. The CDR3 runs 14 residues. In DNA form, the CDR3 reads TGTGCCAGCAGTGAACCGGGGCCCTCGGGTGGCTACACCTTC. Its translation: CASSEPGPSGGYTF.

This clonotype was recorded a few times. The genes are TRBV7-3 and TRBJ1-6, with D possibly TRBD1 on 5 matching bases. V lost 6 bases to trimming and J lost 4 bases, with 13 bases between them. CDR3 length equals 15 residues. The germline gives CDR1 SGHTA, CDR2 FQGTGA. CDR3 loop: CASSPDSAYNSPLHF. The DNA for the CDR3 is TGTGCCAGCAGTCCCGACAGCGCGTATAATTCACCCCTCCACTTT.

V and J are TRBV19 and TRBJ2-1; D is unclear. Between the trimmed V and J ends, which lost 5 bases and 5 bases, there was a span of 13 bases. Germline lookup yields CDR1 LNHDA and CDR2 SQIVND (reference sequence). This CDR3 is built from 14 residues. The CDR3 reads CASSADPVHNEQFF. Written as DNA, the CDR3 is TGTGCCAGTAGTGCGGATCCGGTTCACAATGAGCAGTTCTTC.

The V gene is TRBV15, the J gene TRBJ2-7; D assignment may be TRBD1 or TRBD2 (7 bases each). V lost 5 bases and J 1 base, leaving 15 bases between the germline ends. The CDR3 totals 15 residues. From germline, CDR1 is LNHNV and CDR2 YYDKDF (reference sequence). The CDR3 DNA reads TGTGCCACCAGCCCCCAGGGGGGGAGTTCCTACGAGCAGTACTTC. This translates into CATSPQGGSSYEQYF.

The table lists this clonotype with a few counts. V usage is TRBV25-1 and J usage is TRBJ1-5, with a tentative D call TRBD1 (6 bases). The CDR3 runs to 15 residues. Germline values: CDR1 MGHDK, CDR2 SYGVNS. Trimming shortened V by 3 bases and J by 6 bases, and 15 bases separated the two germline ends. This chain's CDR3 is CASSEAGRGGQPQHF. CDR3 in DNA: TGTGCCAGCAGTGAGGCCGGCAGGGGAGGTCAGCCCCAGCATTTT.

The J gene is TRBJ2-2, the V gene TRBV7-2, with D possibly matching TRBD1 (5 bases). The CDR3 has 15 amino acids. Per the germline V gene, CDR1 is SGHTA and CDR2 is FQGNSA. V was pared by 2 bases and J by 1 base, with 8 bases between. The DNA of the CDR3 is TGTGCCAGCAGCTTACAGGGCGTGAACACCGGGGAGCTGTTTTTT. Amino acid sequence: CASSLQGVNTGELFF. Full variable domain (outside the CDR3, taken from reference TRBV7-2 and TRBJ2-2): GAGVSQSPSNKVTEKGKDVELRCDPISGHTALYWYRQSLGQGLEFLIYFQGNSAPDKSGLPSDRFSAERTGGSVSTLTIQRTQQEDSAVYLCASSLQGVNTGELFFGEGSRLTVL.

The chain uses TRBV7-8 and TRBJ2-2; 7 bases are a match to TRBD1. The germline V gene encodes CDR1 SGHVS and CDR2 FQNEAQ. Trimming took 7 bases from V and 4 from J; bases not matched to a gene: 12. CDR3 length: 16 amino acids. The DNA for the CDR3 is TGTGCCAGCACCCGAGACAGGGTGGGGAGCACCGGGGAGCTGTTTTTT. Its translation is CASTRDRVGSTGELFF.

In DNA form, the CDR3 reads TGTGCCAGCGACATAGGGGGGGAGGCCAAAAACATTCAGTACTTC. Amino acids: CASDIGGEAKNIQYF. J is TRBJ2-4 and V is TRBV25-1; D possibly corresponds to TRBD2 (7 bases). The germline V gene encodes CDR1 MGHDK and CDR2 SYGVNS. V shed 8 bases and J shed 1 base, with 15 bases lying between them. There are 15 residues in the CDR3.

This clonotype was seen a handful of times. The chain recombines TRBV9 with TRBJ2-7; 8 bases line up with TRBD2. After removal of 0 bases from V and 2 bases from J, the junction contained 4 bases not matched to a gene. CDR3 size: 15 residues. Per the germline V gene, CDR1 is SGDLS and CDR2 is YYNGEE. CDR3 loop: CASSVGLAPTYEQYF. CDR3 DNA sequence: TGTGCCAGCAGCGTAGGACTAGCGCCCACCTACGAGCAGTACTTC.

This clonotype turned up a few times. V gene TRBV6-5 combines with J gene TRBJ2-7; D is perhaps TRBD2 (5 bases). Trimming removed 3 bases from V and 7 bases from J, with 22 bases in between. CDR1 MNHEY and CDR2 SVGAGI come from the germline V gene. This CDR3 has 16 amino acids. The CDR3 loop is CASSYRDDRRGSEQYF. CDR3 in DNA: TGTGCCAGCAGTTATAGGGATGATCGTCGAGGGTCGGAGCAGTACTTC.

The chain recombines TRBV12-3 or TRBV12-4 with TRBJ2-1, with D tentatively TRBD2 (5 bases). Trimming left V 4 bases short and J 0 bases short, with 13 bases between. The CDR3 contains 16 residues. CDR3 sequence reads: CASSSLGGLSYNEQFF. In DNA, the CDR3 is TGTGCCAGCAGTTCCCTAGGCGGGCTCTCCTACAATGAGCAGTTCTTC.

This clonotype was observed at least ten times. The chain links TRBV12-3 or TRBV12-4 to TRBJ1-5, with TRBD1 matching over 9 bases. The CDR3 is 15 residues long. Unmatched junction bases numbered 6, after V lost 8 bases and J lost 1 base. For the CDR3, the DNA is TGTGCCAGCCGGGGACAGGGATTGAGCAATCAGCCCCAGCATTTT. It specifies CASRGQGLSNQPQHF.

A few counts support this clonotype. The DNA of the CDR3 is TGTGCCAGCAGCGCGCGGACAGGGGCCGACATTCAGTACTTC. Its translation is CASSARTGADIQYF. The chain uses TRBV6-5 and TRBJ2-4, with 9 nucleotides matching TRBD1. Losses at the gene ends were 6 bases for V and 8 bases for J; bases not matched to a gene: 8. CDR1 MNHEY and CDR2 SVGAGI come from the germline V gene. CDR3 size: 14 residues.

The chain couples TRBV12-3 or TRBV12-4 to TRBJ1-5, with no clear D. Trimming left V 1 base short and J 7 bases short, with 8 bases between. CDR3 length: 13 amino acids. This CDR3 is CASSLGPPQPQHF. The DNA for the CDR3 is TGTGCCAGCAGTTTAGGTCCCCCCCAGCCCCAGCATTTT.

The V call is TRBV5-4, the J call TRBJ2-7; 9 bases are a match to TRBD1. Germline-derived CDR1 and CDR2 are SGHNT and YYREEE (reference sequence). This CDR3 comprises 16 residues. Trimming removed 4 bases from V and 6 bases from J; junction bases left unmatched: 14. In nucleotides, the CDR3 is TGTGCCAGCAGCCCGTTGATCGGGACAGGGACCGCCGAGCAGTACTTC. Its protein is CASSPLIGTGTAEQYF.

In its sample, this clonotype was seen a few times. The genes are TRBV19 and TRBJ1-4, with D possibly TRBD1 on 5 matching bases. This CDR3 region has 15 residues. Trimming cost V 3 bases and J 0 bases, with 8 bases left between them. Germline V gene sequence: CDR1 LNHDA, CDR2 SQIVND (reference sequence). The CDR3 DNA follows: TGTGCCAGTAGTATTGGGACGGCAACTAATGAAAAACTGTTTTTT. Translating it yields CASSIGTATNEKLFF. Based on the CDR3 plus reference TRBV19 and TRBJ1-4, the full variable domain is DGGITQSPKYLFRKEGQNVTLSCEQNLNHDAMYWYRQDPGQGLRLIYYSQIVNDFQKGDIAEGYSVSREKKESFPLTVTSAQKNPTAFYLCASSIGTATNEKLFFGSGTQLSVL.

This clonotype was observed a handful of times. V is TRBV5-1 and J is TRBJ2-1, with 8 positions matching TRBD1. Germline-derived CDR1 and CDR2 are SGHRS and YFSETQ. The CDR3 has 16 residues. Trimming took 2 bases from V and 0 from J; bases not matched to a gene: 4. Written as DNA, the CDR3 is TGCGCCAGCAGCTTCGGGGACAGGAGCTCCTACAATGAGCAGTTCTTC. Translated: CASSFGDRSSYNEQFF.

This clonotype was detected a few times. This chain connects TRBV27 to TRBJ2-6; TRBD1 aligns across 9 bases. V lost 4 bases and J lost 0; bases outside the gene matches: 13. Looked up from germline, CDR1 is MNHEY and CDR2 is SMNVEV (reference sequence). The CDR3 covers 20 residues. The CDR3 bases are TGTGCCAGCAGTTCTCTCCGGGACAGGGTACCCAACTCTGGGGCCAACGTCCTGACTTTC. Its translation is CASSSLRDRVPNSGANVLTF.

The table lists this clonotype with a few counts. The CDR3 protein is CASSEFTSGRNIQYF. In DNA form, the CDR3 reads TGTGCCAGCAGTGAGTTTACTAGCGGGAGGAACATTCAGTACTTC. The J gene is TRBJ2-4, the V gene TRBV25-1; 12 nucleotides match TRBD2. This CDR3 is 15 amino acids long. Germline-derived CDR1 and CDR2 are MGHDK and SYGVNS. V shed 3 bases, J shed 7 bases, and the junction held 4 bases outside the gene matches.

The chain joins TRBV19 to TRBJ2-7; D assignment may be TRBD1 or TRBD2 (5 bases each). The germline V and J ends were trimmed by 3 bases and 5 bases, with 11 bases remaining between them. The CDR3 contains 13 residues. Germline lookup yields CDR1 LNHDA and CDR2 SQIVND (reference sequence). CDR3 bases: TGTGCCAGTAGTATCGGGACGTCCGACGAGCAGTACTTC. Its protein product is CASSIGTSDEQYF.

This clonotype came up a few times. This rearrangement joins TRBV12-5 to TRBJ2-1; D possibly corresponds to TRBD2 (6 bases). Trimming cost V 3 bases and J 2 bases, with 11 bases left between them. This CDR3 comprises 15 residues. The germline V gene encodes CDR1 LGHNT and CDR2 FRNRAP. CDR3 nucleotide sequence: TGTGCTAGTGGTTTAGGTGGGAGGCCCTACAATGAGCAGTTCTTC. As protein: CASGLGGRPYNEQFF.

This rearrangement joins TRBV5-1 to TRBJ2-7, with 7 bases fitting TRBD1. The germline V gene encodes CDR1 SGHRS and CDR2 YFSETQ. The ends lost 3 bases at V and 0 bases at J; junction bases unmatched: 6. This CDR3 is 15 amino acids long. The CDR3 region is CASSYRTGSSYEQYF. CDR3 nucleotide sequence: TGCGCCAGCAGCTACCGGACAGGCAGCTCCTACGAGCAGTACTTC.

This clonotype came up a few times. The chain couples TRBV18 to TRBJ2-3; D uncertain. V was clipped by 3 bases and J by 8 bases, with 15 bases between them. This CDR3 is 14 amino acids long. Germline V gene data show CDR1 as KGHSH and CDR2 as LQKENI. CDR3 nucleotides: TGTGCCAGCTCACCTGCAAGGATCTTTGGTACGCAGTATTTT. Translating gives CASSPARIFGTQYF.

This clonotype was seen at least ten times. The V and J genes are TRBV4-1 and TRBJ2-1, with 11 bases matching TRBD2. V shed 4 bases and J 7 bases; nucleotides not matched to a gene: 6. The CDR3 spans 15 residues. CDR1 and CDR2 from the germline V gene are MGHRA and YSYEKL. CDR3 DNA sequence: TGCGCCAGCAGCCCTTTAGCGGGAGGGGGAAATGAGCAGTTCTTC. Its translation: CASSPLAGGGNEQFF.

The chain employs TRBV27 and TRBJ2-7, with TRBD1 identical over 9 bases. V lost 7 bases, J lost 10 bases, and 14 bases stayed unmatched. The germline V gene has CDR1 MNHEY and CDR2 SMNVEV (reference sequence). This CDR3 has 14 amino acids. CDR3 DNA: TGTGCCAGCACTTCAGCCGGGACAGGGATCCGTCAGTACTTC. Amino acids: CASTSAGTGIRQYF.

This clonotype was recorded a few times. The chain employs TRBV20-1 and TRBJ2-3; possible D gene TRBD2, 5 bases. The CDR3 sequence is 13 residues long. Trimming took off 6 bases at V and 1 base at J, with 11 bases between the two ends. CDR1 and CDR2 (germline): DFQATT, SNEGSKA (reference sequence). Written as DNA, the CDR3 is TGCAGTGCGCCCAGCGGTGGCACAGATACGCAGTATTTT. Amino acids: CSAPSGGTDTQYF.